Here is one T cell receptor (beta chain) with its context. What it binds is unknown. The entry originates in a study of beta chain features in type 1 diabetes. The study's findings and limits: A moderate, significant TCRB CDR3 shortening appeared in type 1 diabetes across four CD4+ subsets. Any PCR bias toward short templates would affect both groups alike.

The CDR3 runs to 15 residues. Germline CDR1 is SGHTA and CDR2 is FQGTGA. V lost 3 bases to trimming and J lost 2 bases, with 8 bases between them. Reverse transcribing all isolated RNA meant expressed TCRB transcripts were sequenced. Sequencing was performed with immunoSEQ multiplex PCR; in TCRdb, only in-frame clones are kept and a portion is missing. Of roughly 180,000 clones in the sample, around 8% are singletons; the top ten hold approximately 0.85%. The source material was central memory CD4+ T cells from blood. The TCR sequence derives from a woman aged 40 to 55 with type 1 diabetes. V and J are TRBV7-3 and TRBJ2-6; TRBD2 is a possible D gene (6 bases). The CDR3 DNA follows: TGTGCCAGCAGCTTCGGGAGTGCTGGGGCCAACGTCCTGACTTTC. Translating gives CASSFGSAGANVLTF. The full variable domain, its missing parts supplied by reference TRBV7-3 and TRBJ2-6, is GAGVSQTPSNKVTEKGKYVELRCDPISGHTALYWYRQSLGQGPEFLIYFQGTGAADDSGLPNDRFFAVRPEGSVSTLKIQRTERGDSAVYLCASSFGSAGANVLTFGAGSRLTVL.